The 13 T cell receptor beta chains given below trace back to one sample, sequenced in a study of regulatory T cells in long-lasting Graves disease. Library construction for TCR beta used iRepertoire HTBI primers and Arm-PCR of CDR3 regions. TCRdb itself ran the multiplex PCR reads through MiXCR, one entry per CDR3 protein. The top ten hold under 10% of the sample, which has 540,000 or so distinct CDR3 sequences, less than 15% seen once. Time point here: newly diagnosed GD, antithyroid drugs for less than 3 months. There was RNA extracted from PBMCs, and the TCR library was made from it. These data were likewise used in another study, on T cells in Graves' hyperthyroidism and ophthalmopathy.

Sequences were derived from peripheral blood mononuclear cells (PBMCs), sampled at new diagnosis, from a patient treated with antithyroid drugs. These receptors originate from a man aged 25-45 years with Graves disease.

This clonotype has at least ten counts. This sequence joins TRBV27 and TRBJ1-5; weak D call: TRBD1 (5 bases). The V gene's germline CDR1 is MNHEY and CDR2 SMNVEV (reference sequence). The CDR3 is 13 amino acids. With 4 bases removed from V and 2 bases from J, the gap between germline ends came to 6 bases. In nucleotides, the CDR3 is TGTGCCAGCAGTTCCAGGGGCAATCAGCCCCAGCATTTT. Amino acid sequence: CASSSRGNQPQHF.

This clonotype was observed a handful of times. The V and J genes are TRBV3-1 and TRBJ1-6; a weak D match, TRBD1 (5 bases). The CDR3 sequence is 13 residues long. V was shortened by 0 bases and J by 17 bases, with 14 bases between the two germline ends. Germline CDR1 and CDR2: LGHDT and YNNKEL (reference sequence). This CDR3 is CASSQEGGAAIHF. CDR3 nucleotides: TGTGCCAGCAGCCAAGAAGGAGGGGCAGCCATCCACTTT.

In its sample, this clonotype was seen many times. V is TRBV29-1 and J is TRBJ1-1; the D is unclear. Trimming removed 8 bases from V and 3 bases from J, with 16 bases in between. CDR3 length: 13 amino acids. Looked up from germline, CDR1 is SQVTM and CDR2 is ANQGSEA. The DNA for the CDR3 is TGCAGCTGCTTTTACGGCGGTGACACTGAAGCTTTCTTT. Translation gives CSCFYGGDTEAFF.

This clonotype was recorded a few times. The V and J genes are TRBV24-1 and TRBJ2-1; 9 bases match TRBD1. V shed 1 base and J 15 bases; nucleotides not matched to a gene: 15. CDR1 and CDR2 from the germline V gene are KGHDR and SFDVKD. This CDR3 spans 16 amino acids. For the CDR3, the DNA is TGTGCCACCAGTGATTTCCGATACAACAGGGGGCGCGACCTGTTCTTC. Residues: CATSDFRYNRGRDLFF.

V is TRBV19 and J is TRBJ2-1; 10 bases agree with TRBD2. Germline V gene sequence: CDR1 LNHDA, CDR2 SQIVND (reference sequence). CDR3 length: 17 amino acids. J was trimmed by 7 bases and V by 3 bases; bases with no gene match: 12. The CDR3 DNA sequence: TGTGCCAGTAGTATGAGGATTCGGACTAGCGGAAAAAATGAGCAGTTCTTC. It yields the protein CASSMRIRTSGKNEQFF.

For this clonotype: A much larger clone lies a single base off, so this may be a read error. The chain recombines TRBV12-3 or TRBV12-4 with TRBJ1-2; TRBD1 aligns across 7 bases. Trimming cost V 7 bases and J 5 bases; bases outside gene matches: 4. The CDR3 loop spans 12 amino acids. The CDR3 nucleotides are TGTGCCAGCATCCTACAGGGGTATGGCTACACCTTC. Its translation is CASILQGYGYTF.

This rearrangement joins TRBV7-9 to TRBJ2-5, with TRBD1 matching over 7 bases. Trimming cost V 1 base and J 5 bases; bases outside gene matches: 7. Germline values: CDR1 SEHNR, CDR2 FQNEAQ (reference sequence). CDR3 length: 15 amino acids. CDR3 sequence (DNA): TGTGCCAGCAGCTTAGGCGGACAGGCATCGGAGACCCAGTACTTC. It codes for CASSLGGQASETQYF.

This clonotype was counted ten times or more. Here the CDR3 reads CASSLPSSGRAKESVTDTQYF. The CDR3 DNA reads as TGCGCCAGCAGCTTGCCCTCTAGCGGGAGGGCCAAGGAGAGTGTCACAGATACGCAGTATTTT. V is TRBV5-1 and J is TRBJ2-3; 12 nucleotides match TRBD2. The CDR3 runs 21 residues. Germline lookup yields CDR1 SGHRS and CDR2 YFSETQ. Trimming at V came to 1 base and at J to 2 bases, leaving 17 bases not matched to a gene.

Only a few counts were recorded for this clonotype. The chain employs TRBV29-1 and TRBJ1-1; possible D gene TRBD1, 5 bases. This CDR3 has 13 residues. V was trimmed by 4 bases and J by 4 bases, leaving 13 bases between them. Germline CDR1 and CDR2: SQVTM and ANQGSEA. DNA for the CDR3: TGCAGCGTTGGGGCAGGGTTATTCACTGAAGCTTTCTTT. Its translation: CSVGAGLFTEAFF.

This clonotype was found many times. The chain has TRBV11-2 and TRBJ2-1; 7 bases are a match to TRBD1. Germline V gene data show CDR1 as SGHAT and CDR2 as FQNNGV. The V gene end was trimmed by 7 bases and the J gene end by 8 bases; junction bases not matched to a gene: 11. This CDR3 is built from 14 residues. The CDR3 nucleotides read TGTGCCAGCACCGAGACAGGGATAGAAGATGAGCAGTTCTTC. Its protein product is CASTETGIEDEQFF.

This clonotype was recorded many times. The chain recombines TRBV30 with TRBJ2-1, with D possibly matching TRBD1 (7 bases). The CDR3 spans 14 residues. Germline V gene data show CDR1 as GTSNPN and CDR2 as SVGIG (reference sequence). V dropped 5 bases and J dropped 9 bases, with 20 bases sitting between them. In nucleotides, the CDR3 is TGTGCCTGGTTACTAGCAGGGGGTCTTAGTGAGCAGTTCTTC. It specifies CAWLLAGGLSEQFF.

This chain links TRBV7-3 with TRBJ2-2, with D maybe TRBD1 (5 bases). V lost 1 base, J lost 1 base, and 10 bases lay in between. Germline CDR1 and CDR2: SGHTA and FQGTGA. This CDR3 has 16 amino acids. The CDR3 DNA reads TGTGCCAGCAGCTTAAATCCAGGACAGAACACCGGGGAGCTGTTTTTT. Translating it yields CASSLNPGQNTGELFF.

A few counts support this clonotype. The gene calls are TRBV5-1 and TRBJ1-6; D remains ambiguous. In germline, CDR1 is SGHRS, CDR2 YFSETQ. Trimming removed 0 bases from V and 5 bases from J, with 12 bases in between. This CDR3 spans 16 amino acids. CDR3 in amino acids: CASSLAPGDNNSPLHF. The CDR3 DNA reads as TGCGCCAGCAGCTTGGCCCCAGGAGACAATAATTCACCCCTCCACTTT.